This TCR beta chain was documented in a study of human T cells and chemical hapten exposure. TCRdb fed the RACE reads into MiXCR, producing one record per CDR3 protein. The sample lists 34,000 or so distinct CDR3 sequences, 10% seen once, with 25% to 35% in the top ten. As to this clonotype: Antigen specificity is unknown.

V was pared by 5 bases and J by 6 bases, with 16 bases between. CDR3 size: 14 residues. CDR1 SGHTA and CDR2 FQGTGA come from the germline V gene. Overall study findings and caveats: TCRs above 1 in 1000 frequency did not change with DPC sensitization.

Time point denoted: pre-sensitization, week 0. Stated treatment: therapeutic diphenylcyclopropenone sensitization with weekly scalp DPC. Unfractionated whole blood was the source of the extracted total RNA. Sequenced material: whole blood, taken in connection with sensitization to the hapten diphenylcyclopropenone (DPC). The sequence was collected from a middle-aged man with alopecia areata. Some clones in this sample may be carry-over from other donors' samples. V is TRBV7-3 and J is TRBJ1-1; a weak D match, TRBD1 (5 bases). CDR3 coding DNA: TGTGCCAGCAGCGCTCAACAGGACGGGGCTGAAGCTTTCTTT. It translates to CASSAQQDGAEAFF.